This T cell receptor beta chain is drawn from a study of blood T cell repertoires in COVID-19. This table comes from immunoSEQ multiplex PCR, and its TCRdb copy is limited to in-frame clones, with some not included. Among 300,000 to 400,000 clones listed, more than 85% were seen once. Across 20 to 25 US areas, participants ranged in age from 18 to 89 years. The CDR3 extends over 14 amino acids. The V gene's germline CDR1 is SGHVS and CDR2 FQNEAQ. Trimming shortened V by 5 bases and J by 0 bases, and 10 bases separated the two germline ends. The receptor comes from a woman aged 25 to 39 who had been exposed to COVID-19. The chain couples TRBV7-8 to TRBJ1-1; D remains unclear. Material for sequencing was PBMCs or T cells enriched from blood (not recorded which). Here the CDR3 DNA reads TGTGCCAGCAGCCAAACCGGGGTGAACACTGAAGCTTTCTTT. This translates into CASSQTGVNTEAFF.